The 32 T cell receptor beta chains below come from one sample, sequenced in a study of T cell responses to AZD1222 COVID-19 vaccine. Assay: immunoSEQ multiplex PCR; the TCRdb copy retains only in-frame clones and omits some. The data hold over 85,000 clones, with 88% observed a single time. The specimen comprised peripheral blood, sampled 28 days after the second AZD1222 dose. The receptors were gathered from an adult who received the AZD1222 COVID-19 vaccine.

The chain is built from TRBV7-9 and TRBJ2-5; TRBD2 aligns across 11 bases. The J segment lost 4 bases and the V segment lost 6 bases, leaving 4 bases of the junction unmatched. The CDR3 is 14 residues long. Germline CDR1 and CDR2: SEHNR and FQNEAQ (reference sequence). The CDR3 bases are TGTGCCAGCAGTACTGGGACTAGCGGAGAGACCCAGTACTTC. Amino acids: CASSTGTSGETQYF.

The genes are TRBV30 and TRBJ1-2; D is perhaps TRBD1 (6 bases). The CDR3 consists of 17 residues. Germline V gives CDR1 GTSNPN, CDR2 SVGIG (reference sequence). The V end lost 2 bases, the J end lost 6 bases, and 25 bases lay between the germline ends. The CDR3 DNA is TGTGCCTGGAGTCATAACCCCGGACAGACCTCAAAGAATGGCTACACCTTC. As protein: CAWSHNPGQTSKNGYTF.

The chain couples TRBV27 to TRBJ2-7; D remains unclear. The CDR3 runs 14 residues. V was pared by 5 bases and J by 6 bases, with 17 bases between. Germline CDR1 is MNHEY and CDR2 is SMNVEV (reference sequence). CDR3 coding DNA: TGTGCCAGCAGTCCCCTTTTGAGGTCGGGCGAGCAGTACTTC. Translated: CASSPLLRSGEQYF.

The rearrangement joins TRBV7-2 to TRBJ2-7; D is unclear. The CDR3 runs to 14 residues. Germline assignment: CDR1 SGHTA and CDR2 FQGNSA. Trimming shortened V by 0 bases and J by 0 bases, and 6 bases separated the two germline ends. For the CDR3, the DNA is TGTGCCAGCAGCTTAGCACAATTCTCCTACGAGCAGTACTTC. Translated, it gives CASSLAQFSYEQYF.

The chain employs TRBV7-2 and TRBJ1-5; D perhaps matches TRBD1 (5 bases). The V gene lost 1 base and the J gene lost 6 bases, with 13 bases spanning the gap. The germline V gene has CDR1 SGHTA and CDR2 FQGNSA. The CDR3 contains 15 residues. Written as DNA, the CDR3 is TGTGCCAGCAGCTTAGATTCAGGGTTCGGTCAGCCCCAGCATTTT. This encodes CASSLDSGFGQPQHF.

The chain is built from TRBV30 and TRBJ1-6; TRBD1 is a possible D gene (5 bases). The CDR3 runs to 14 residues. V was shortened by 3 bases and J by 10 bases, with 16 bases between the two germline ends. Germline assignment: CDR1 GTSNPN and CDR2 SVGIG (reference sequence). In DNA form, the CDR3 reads TGTGCCTGGAGGTCAACAGGTTTGGGGTCACCCCTCCACTTT. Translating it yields CAWRSTGLGSPLHF.

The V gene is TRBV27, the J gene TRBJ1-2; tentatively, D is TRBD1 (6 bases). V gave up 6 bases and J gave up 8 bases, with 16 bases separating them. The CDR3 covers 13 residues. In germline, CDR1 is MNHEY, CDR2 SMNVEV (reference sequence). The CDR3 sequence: CASRTTGTRGYTF. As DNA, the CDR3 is TGTGCCAGCAGGACCACAGGGACCAGGGGCTACACCTTC.

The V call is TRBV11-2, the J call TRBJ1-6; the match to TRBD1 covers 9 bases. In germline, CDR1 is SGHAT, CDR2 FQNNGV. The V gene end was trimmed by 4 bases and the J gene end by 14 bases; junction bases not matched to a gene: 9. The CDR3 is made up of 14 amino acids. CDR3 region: CASSSGQGPSTLHF. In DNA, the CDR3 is TGTGCCAGCAGCTCGGGACAGGGTCCGAGCACCCTCCACTTT.

CDR3 nucleotides: TGTGCCAGCAGTTTACGAGACAGAGGCTACACCTTC. This encodes CASSLRDRGYTF. This chain joins TRBV28 and TRBJ1-2; tentative D call: TRBD1 (5 bases). Germline V gives CDR1 MDHEN, CDR2 SYDVKM. CDR3 size: 12 residues. Trimming pared 2 bases from V and 8 bases from J, leaving 9 bases between.

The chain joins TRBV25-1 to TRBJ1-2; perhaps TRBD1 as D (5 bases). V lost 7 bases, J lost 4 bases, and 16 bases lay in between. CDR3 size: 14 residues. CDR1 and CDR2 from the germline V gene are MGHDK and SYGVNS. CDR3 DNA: TGTGCCAGCAACCTCATGGAGGGGATCTATGGCTACACCTTC. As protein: CASNLMEGIYGYTF.

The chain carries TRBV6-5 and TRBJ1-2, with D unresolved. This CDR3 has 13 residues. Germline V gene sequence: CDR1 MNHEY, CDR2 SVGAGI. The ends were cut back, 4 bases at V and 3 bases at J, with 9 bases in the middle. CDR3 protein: CASSSAGYYGYTF. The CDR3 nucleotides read TGTGCCAGCAGTTCGGCCGGCTACTATGGCTACACCTTC.

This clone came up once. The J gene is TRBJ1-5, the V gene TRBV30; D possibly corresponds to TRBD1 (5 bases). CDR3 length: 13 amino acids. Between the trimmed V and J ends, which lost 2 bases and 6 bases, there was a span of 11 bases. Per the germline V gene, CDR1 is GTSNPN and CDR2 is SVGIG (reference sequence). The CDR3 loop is CAWSSQGSQPQHF. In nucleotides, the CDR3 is TGTGCCTGGAGTTCCCAGGGCAGTCAGCCCCAGCATTTT.

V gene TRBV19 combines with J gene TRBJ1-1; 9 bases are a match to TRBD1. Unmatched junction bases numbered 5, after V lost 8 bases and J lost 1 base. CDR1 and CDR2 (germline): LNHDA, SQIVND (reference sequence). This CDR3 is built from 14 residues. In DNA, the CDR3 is TGTGCCAGTGCCCGGGACAGGGCGAACACTGAAGCTTTCTTT. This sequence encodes CASARDRANTEAFF.

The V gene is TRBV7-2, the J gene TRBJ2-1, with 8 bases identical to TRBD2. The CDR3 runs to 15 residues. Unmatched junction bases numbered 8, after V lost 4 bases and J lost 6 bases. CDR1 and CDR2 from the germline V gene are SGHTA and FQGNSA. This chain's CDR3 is CASSWGSGISNEQFF. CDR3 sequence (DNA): TGTGCCAGCAGCTGGGGTAGCGGGATTAGCAATGAGCAGTTCTTC.

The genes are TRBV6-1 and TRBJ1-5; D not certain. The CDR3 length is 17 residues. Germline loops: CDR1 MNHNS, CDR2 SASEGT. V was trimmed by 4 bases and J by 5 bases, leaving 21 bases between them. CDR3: CASSVTAAPVLYQPQHF. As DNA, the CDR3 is TGTGCCAGCAGTGTAACGGCCGCGCCGGTTTTATATCAGCCCCAGCATTTT.

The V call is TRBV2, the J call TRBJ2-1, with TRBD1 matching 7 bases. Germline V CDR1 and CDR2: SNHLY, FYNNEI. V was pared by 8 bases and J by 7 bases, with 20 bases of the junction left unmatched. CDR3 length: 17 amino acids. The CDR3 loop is CASQSSFVRQGENEQFF. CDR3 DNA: TGTGCCAGCCAATCCTCCTTCGTGCGACAGGGTGAAAATGAGCAGTTCTTC.

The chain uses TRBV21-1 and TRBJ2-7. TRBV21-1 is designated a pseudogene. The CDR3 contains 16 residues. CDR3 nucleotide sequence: TGTGCCAGCAGCAAAGACCTTGGGGACGTGGAGGACGAGCAGTACTTC. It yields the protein CASSKDLGDVEDEQYF.

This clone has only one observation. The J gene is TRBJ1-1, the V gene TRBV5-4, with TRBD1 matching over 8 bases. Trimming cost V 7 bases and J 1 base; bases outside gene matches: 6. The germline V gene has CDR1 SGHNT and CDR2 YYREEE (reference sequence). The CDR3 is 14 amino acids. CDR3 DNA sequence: TGTGCCAGCCACGCAACAGGGGGGAACACTGAAGCTTTCTTT. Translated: CASHATGGNTEAFF.

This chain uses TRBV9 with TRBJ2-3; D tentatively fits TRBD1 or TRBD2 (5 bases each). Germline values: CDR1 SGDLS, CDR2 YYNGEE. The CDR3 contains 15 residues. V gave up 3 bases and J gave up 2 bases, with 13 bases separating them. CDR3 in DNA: TGTGCCAGCAGCGCCCGGGACGGATACACAGATACGCAGTATTTT. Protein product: CASSARDGYTDTQYF.

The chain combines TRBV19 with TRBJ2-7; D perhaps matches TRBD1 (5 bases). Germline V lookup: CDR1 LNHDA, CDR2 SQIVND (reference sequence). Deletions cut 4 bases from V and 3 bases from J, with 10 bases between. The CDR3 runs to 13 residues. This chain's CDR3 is CASSNQGSYEQYF. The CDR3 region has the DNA TGTGCCAGTAGTAACCAGGGTAGCTACGAGCAGTACTTC.

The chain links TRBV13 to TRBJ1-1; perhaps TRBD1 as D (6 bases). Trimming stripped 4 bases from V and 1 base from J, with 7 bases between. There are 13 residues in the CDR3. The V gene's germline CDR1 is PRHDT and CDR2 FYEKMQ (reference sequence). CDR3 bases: TGTGCCAGCAGCTGGACAGAGAACACTGAAGCTTTCTTT. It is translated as CASSWTENTEAFF.

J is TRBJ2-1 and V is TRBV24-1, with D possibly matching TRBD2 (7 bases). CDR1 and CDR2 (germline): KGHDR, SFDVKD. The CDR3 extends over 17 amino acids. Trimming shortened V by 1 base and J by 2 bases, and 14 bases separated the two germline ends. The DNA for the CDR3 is TGTGCCACCAGTGATTTAACCTCGGGGGGCACCTACAATGAGCAGTTCTTC. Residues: CATSDLTSGGTYNEQFF.

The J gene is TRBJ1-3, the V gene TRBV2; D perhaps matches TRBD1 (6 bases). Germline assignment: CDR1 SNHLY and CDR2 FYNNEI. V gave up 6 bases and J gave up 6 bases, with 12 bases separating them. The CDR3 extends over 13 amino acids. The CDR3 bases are TGTGCCAGCAGATTGGACAGAGAAAACACCATATATTTT. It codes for CASRLDRENTIYF.

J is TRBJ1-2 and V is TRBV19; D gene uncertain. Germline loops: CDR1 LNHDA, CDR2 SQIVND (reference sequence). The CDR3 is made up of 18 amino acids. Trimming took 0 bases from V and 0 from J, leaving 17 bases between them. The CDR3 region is CASSIDGFVAAPNYGYTF. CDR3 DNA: TGTGCCAGTAGTATAGATGGTTTTGTGGCCGCGCCTAACTATGGCTACACCTTC.

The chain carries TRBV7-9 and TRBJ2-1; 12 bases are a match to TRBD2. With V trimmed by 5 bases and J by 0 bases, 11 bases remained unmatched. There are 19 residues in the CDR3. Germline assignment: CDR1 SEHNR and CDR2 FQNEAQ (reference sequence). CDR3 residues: CASSPQLAGGRSSYNEQFF. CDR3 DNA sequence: TGTGCCAGCAGCCCCCAACTAGCGGGAGGCCGGAGCTCCTACAATGAGCAGTTCTTC.

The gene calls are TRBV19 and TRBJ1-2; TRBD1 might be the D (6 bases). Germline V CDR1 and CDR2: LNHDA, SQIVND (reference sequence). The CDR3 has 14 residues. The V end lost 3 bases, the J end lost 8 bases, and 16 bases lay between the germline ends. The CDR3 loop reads CASSINGGHTGYTF. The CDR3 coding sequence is TGTGCCAGTAGTATCAACGGGGGACATACCGGCTACACCTTC.

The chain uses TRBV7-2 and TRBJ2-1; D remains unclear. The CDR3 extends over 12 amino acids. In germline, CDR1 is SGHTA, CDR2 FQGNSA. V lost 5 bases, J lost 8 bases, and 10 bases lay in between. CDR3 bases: TGTGCCAGCAGCCAAAATCGTTATGAGCAGTTCTTC. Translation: CASSQNRYEQFF. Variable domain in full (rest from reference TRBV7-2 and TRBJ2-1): GAGVSQSPSNKVTEKGKDVELRCDPISGHTALYWYRQSLGQGLEFLIYFQGNSAPDKSGLPSDRFSAERTGGSVSTLTIQRTQQEDSAVYLCASSQNRYEQFFGPGTRLTVL.

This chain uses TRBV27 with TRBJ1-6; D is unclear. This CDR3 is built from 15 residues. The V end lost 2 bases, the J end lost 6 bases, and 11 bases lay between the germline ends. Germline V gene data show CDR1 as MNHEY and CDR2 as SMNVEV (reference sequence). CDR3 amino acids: CASSLKRRLNSPLHF. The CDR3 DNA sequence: TGTGCCAGCAGTTTAAAAAGGAGACTTAATTCACCCCTCCACTTT.

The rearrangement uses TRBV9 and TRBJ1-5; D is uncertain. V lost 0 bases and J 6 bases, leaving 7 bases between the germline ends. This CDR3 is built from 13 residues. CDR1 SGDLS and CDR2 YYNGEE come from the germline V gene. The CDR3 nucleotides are TGTGCCAGCAGCGTAGAATTCGGTCAGCCCCAGCATTTT. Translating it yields CASSVEFGQPQHF.

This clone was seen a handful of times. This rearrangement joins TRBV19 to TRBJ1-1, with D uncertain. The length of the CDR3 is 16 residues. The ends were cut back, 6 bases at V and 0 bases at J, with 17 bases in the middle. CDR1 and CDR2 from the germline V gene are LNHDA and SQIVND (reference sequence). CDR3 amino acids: CASRTTYLGMNTEAFF. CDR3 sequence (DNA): TGTGCCAGTAGGACCACTTACCTGGGGATGAACACTGAAGCTTTCTTT.

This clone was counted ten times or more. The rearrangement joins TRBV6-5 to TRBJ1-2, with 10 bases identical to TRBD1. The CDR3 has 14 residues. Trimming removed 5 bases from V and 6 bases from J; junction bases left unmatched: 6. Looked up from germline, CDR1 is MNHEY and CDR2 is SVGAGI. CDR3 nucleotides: TGTGCCAGCAGTCCTATTGGACAGGGGGATGGCTACACCTTC. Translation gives CASSPIGQGDGYTF.

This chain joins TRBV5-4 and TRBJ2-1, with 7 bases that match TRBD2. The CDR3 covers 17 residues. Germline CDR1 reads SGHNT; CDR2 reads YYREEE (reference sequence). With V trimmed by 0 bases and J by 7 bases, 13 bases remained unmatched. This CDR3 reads CASSLDQRGGRGNEQFF. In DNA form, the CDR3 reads TGTGCCAGCAGCTTGGACCAGCGGGGTGGTCGAGGTAATGAGCAGTTCTTC.